These T cell receptor beta chains were read from a single sample in a study of blood T cell repertoires in COVID-19. Sequencing used immunoSEQ multiplex PCR; TCRdb keeps in-frame clones, though not all of them. The sample holds about 140,000 clones, approximately 83% seen once. The sample taken for sequencing was peripheral blood. The receptors come from a human donor in a cohort sampled during active COVID-19. Each CDR3 is given with its conserved first and last residue. The D gene is left open where the match is weak. Some rows have no size entry. The others give once, few or many, or a class for an expanded clone.

d_call j_call v_call cdr3_length clone_size cdr3_nt cdr3_aa
. TRBJ2-5 TRBV6-2/TRBV6-3 16 . TGTGCCAGCAGTTACTCTGCCTTTACAGCCGTGGTGACCCAGTACTTC CASSYSAFTAVVTQYF
. TRBJ2-7 TRBV18 11 . TGTGCCAGCTCGTATTCCTACGAGCAGTACTTC CASSYSYEQYF
TRBD1 TRBJ1-1 TRBV14 17 . TGTGCCAGCAGCCCCCTGAAGATTGACAGGGGGAAAAGTGAAGCTTTCTTT CASSPLKIDRGKSEAFF
TRBD1 TRBJ2-7 TRBV18 15 . TGTGCCAGCTCACTAGCCGGGACAGCAGCGGCCGAGCAGTACTTC CASSLAGTAAAEQYF
TRBD1 TRBJ1-2 TRBV6-6 15 few TGTGCCAGCAGACACGGGGGACAGGGTAGCTATGGCTACACCTTC CASRHGGQGSYGYTF
TRBD2 TRBJ2-2 TRBV5-6 14 . TGTGCCAGCAGCCGGACTAGCCATACCGGGGAGCTGTTTTTT CASSRTSHTGELFF
TRBD2 TRBJ2-7 TRBV28 14 . TGTGCCAGCCTCAGGGCGGGAGGGCGGAATGAGCAGTACTTC CASLRAGGRNEQYF
. TRBJ1-4 TRBV2 14 . TGTGCCAGCAGCGGGCGGGTGCGGGAAGGAAAACTGTTTTTT CASSGRVREGKLFF
TRBD1 TRBJ1-2 TRBV6-5 14 . TGTGCCAGCAGCGCGGACAGGGGCAGTTATGGCTACACCTTC CASSADRGSYGYTF
. TRBJ2-4 TRBV19 13 . TGTGCCAGTAGTATATTGGACAGAAACATTCAGTACTTC CASSILDRNIQYF
TRBD2 TRBJ2-1 TRBV5-6 15 . TGTGCCAGCAGCCTCGGACTAGCGGGAGTTGGTGAGCAGTTCTTC CASSLGLAGVGEQFF
. TRBJ2-7 TRBV12-3/TRBV12-4 13 . TGTGCCAGCACCAGATCGGACAGCTACGAGCAGTACTTC CASTRSDSYEQYF
TRBD2 TRBJ2-3 TRBV18 15 . TGTGCCAGCTCGTATTCTAGCGGGAGAACAGATACGCAGTATTTT CASSYSSGRTDTQYF
TRBD1 TRBJ2-5 TRBV27 13 . TGTGCCAGCAGTTTAGTCAGGGGGGAGACCCAGTACTTC CASSLVRGETQYF
. TRBJ2-6 TRBV4-2 18 . TGTGCCAGCAGCCAAGATGGCGGTGGAGCCTCTGGGGCCAACGTCCTGACTTTC CASSQDGGGASGANVLTF
TRBD2 TRBJ2-1 TRBV7-9 19 . TGTGCCAGCAGCTTAGGGACTAGCGGGAGGGCGAGCTCCTACAATGAGCAGTTCTTC CASSLGTSGRASSYNEQFF
TRBD1 TRBJ2-7 TRBV7-2 16 . TGTGCCAGCAGCCAGGGGAGGACAGGGGATTGGAGGGAGCAGTACTTC CASSQGRTGDWREQYF
. TRBJ2-2 TRBV11-2 16 few TGTGCCAGCAGCTTAGGCGTAAGCGGACGGTCCGGGGAGCTGTTTTTT CASSLGVSGRSGELFF
TRBD1 TRBJ1-4 TRBV6-4 11 . TGTGCCAGCAGTGGGGACAGCCTAAGGTTTTTT CASSGDSLRFF
. TRBJ1-6 TRBV18 17 . TGTGCCAGCTCACTGAATGGAGGAACCACGACCAATTCACCCCTCCACTTT CASSLNGGTTTNSPLHF
. TRBJ2-5 TRBV20-1 11 . TGCAGTGCCAGTACTGAAGAGACCCAGTACTTC CSASTEETQYF
TRBD1 TRBJ2-7 TRBV19 15 . TGTGCCAGTAGTATGATCTGGGACAGGGCCTACGAGCAGTACTTC CASSMIWDRAYEQYF
. TRBJ1-4 TRBV5-1 14 . TGCGCCAGCAGCTTGGGACAGTTTAATGAAAAACTGTTTTTT CASSLGQFNEKLFF
. TRBJ2-5 TRBV6-6 16 . TGTGCCAGCAGTTACTCAGGAGGTTCCCCCCAAGAGACCCAGTACTTC CASSYSGGSPQETQYF
TRBD1 TRBJ1-2 TRBV27 14 once TGTGCCAGCAGTTTAGCCGGCAGGGGGTATGGCTACACCTTC CASSLAGRGYGYTF
TRBD2 TRBJ2-2 TRBV28 15 once TGTGCCAGCAGTTCTCCGGGAGGGCCGGCCGGGGAGCTGTTTTTT CASSSPGGPAGELFF
TRBD2 TRBJ2-3 TRBV5-5 16 . TGTGCCAGCAGCCAGGGACTAGCGGGAGTTGATGATACGCAGTATTTT CASSQGLAGVDDTQYF
TRBD1 TRBJ2-7 TRBV25-1 14 . TGTGCCAGCAGTGGTTTACAGGGGAACTACGAGCAGTACTTC CASSGLQGNYEQYF
TRBD1 TRBJ2-7 TRBV18 16 . TGTGCCAGCTCGACCTCGGCGGACAGGTATCCCTACGAGCAGTACTTC CASSTSADRYPYEQYF
. TRBJ2-1 TRBV5-1 14 . TGCGCCAGCAGCTTGTTACAGGGTGGGGATGAGCAGTTCTTC CASSLLQGGDEQFF
. TRBJ1-4 TRBV18 13 . TGTGCCAGCTCACAGGGGGCTAATGAAAAACTGTTTTTT CASSQGANEKLFF
. TRBJ2-7 TRBV11-3 14 . TGTGCCAGCAGCTTAGGCACAGAGTCCTACGAGCAGTACTTC CASSLGTESYEQYF
TRBD1 TRBJ2-5 TRBV5-1 13 . TGCGCCAGTGACAGGGGTTATCTGGAGACCCAGTACTTC CASDRGYLETQYF
TRBD2 TRBJ2-5 TRBV3-1/TRBV3-2 16 . TGTGCCAGCAGCCAAGAGGGATCTAGCGGGAGTTTGGCCCAGTACTTC CASSQEGSSGSLAQYF
. TRBJ1-4 TRBV7-9 14 . TGTGCCAGCAGCTTAATAAGGGGGAATGAAAAACTGTTTTTT CASSLIRGNEKLFF
. TRBJ2-3 TRBV10-3 16 . TGTGCCATCAGTGAGTTCCACCAAACTAGCACAGTTACGCAGTATTTT CAISEFHQTSTVTQYF
. TRBJ2-1 TRBV5-1 14 . TGCGCCAGCAGCTTGATAGTTGCCGGGAATGAGCAGTTCTTC CASSLIVAGNEQFF
. TRBJ2-5 TRBV2 14 few TGTGCCAGCAGCGCGCCGCCCTCGGAAGAGACCCAGTACTTC CASSAPPSEETQYF
. TRBJ2-1 TRBV5-1 12 . TGCGCCAGCAGCACTACGTTCAATGAGCAGTTCTTC CASSTTFNEQFF
TRBD1 TRBJ1-2 TRBV11-2 14 . TGTGCCAGCAGCATCGGACAGGCGAACTATGGCTACACCTTC CASSIGQANYGYTF
. TRBJ2-3 TRBV9 16 few TGTGCCAGCAGCCCGAGAGGGACACAAAACACAGATACGCAGTATTTT CASSPRGTQNTDTQYF
TRBD2 TRBJ2-7 TRBV4-2 16 . TGTGCCAGCAGCCAAATGGGGACTAGCAAACCCTACGAGCAGTACTTC CASSQMGTSKPYEQYF
TRBD1 TRBJ2-7 TRBV5-1 14 . TGCGCCAGCAGCTTAGGGGACAGGCCCAACAAGCAGTACTTC CASSLGDRPNKQYF
TRBD1 TRBJ1-6 TRBV18 14 . TGTGCCAGCTCACAGGACAGGGATAATTCACCCCTCCACTTT CASSQDRDNSPLHF
TRBD1 TRBJ2-7 TRBV9 14 once TGTGCCAGCAGCGTCAGGGGACAGGGGGGCGAGCAGTACTTC CASSVRGQGGEQYF